A single sample gave rise to the 12 T cell receptor beta chains below, sequenced in a study of OX40 agonist ivuxolimab in advanced cancers. The repertoire was sequenced with immunoSEQ multiplex PCR; TCRdb's copy has only in-frame clones and lacks some. The sample carries 74,000 or so clones, 85% to 95% recorded once. Sequenced here: CD4+ or CD8+ T cells sorted from blood, sampled in a trial of the OX40 agonist ivuxolimab. Source of these receptors: an adult with an advanced solid tumor such as melanoma, head and neck, liver or kidney cancer.

The rearrangement joins TRBV5-1 to TRBJ2-5; TRBD1 agrees at 10 bases. Losses at the gene ends were 0 bases for V and 3 bases for J; bases not matched to a gene: 8. The CDR3 spans 17 residues. CDR1 is SGHRS and CDR2 is YFSETQ in the germline V gene. CDR3 nucleotides: TGCGCCAGCAGCTTGGAAAGGGCGGGACAGGGGAAAGAGACCCAGTACTTC. It yields the protein CASSLERAGQGKETQYF. The full variable domain, in which reference TRBV5-1 and TRBJ2-5 provide the parts outside the CDR3, is KAGVTQTPRYLIKTRGQQVTLSCSPISGHRSVSWYQQTPGQGLQFLFEYFSETQRNKGNFPGRFSGRQFSNSRSEMNVSTLELGDSALYLCASSLERAGQGKETQYFGPGTRLLVL.

This clone was found a few times. This chain joins TRBV28 and TRBJ1-1; TRBD1 might be the D (6 bases). CDR3 length: 15 amino acids. V lost 0 bases and J lost 7, with 15 bases in between. Germline values: CDR1 MDHEN, CDR2 SYDVKM. CDR3 in DNA: TGTGCCAGCAGTTTATGGCTGGGGGCGGAGAATGAAGCTTTCTTT. Amino acids: CASSLWLGAENEAFF.

The CDR3 coding sequence is TGTGCCAGCGGGCAGGGATACAATGAGCAGTTCTTC. Protein sequence: CASGQGYNEQFF. J is TRBJ2-1 and V is TRBV6-5; weak D call: TRBD1 (5 bases). Germline V gene data show CDR1 as MNHEY and CDR2 as SVGAGI. The CDR3 totals 12 residues. Trimming took off 8 bases at V and 4 bases at J, with 9 bases between the two ends.

V usage is TRBV19 and J usage is TRBJ2-7; D perhaps matches TRBD2 (6 bases). Germline loops: CDR1 LNHDA, CDR2 SQIVND (reference sequence). Trimming took off 1 base at V and 2 bases at J, with 12 bases between the two ends. This CDR3 has 15 amino acids. The CDR3 spells CASSIGGDPPYEQYF. The CDR3 coding sequence is TGTGCCAGTAGTATAGGGGGGGACCCCCCCTACGAGCAGTACTTC.

This clone came up once. V is TRBV29-1 and J is TRBJ2-5; the D gene is possibly TRBD1 (6 bases). The CDR3 runs to 15 residues. Germline V lookup: CDR1 SQVTM, CDR2 ANQGSEA. V was cut by 0 bases and J by 5 bases, with 16 bases left in between. DNA for the CDR3: TGCAGCGTTGAAGATCACAGGACAGCCAAGGAGACCCAGTACTTC. Protein sequence: CSVEDHRTAKETQYF. Full variable domain (outside the CDR3, taken from reference TRBV29-1 and TRBJ2-5): SAVISQKPSRDICQRGTSLTIQCQVDSQVTMMFWYRQQPGQSLTLIATANQGSEATYESGFVIDKFPISRPNLTFSTLTVSNMSPEDSSIYLCSVEDHRTAKETQYFGPGTRLLVL.

This sequence joins TRBV7-6 and TRBJ2-7, with TRBD1 as a possible D gene (6 bases). Germline values: CDR1 SGHVS, CDR2 FNYEAQ. This CDR3 spans 15 amino acids. V gave up 1 base and J gave up 3 bases, with 13 bases separating them. CDR3: CASSLEGTQDYEQYF. The DNA of the CDR3 is TGTGCCAGCAGCTTAGAGGGGACACAAGACTACGAGCAGTACTTC.

This rearrangement joins TRBV4-2 to TRBJ2-7; the D is unclear. CDR3 length: 17 residues. Trimming shortened V by 1 base and J by 3 bases, and 19 bases separated the two germline ends. Looked up from germline, CDR1 is LGHNA and CDR2 is YNFKEQ. The CDR3 reads CASSQGSHRGEHYEQYF. CDR3 DNA: TGTGCCAGCAGCCAAGGGAGCCATCGTGGAGAACACTACGAGCAGTACTTC.

This chain connects TRBV27 to TRBJ2-7, with 11 bases matching TRBD2. V was pared by 7 bases and J by 2 bases, with 4 bases of the junction left unmatched. Germline V gene lookup returns CDR1 MNHEY and CDR2 SMNVEV (reference sequence). The CDR3 length is 14 residues. The CDR3 is CASKTSGSAYEQYF. The CDR3 DNA follows: TGTGCCAGCAAAACTAGCGGGAGTGCCTACGAGCAGTACTTC.

The chain carries TRBV9 and TRBJ2-3; TRBD1 agrees at 8 bases. The germline CDR1 and CDR2 sequences are SGDLS and YYNGEE. The CDR3 totals 15 residues. Losses at the gene ends were 4 bases for V and 5 bases for J; bases not matched to a gene: 9. In DNA, the CDR3 is TGTGCCAGCAGCACCGGGCAGGGGGCACGAGATACGCAGTATTTT. Amino acids: CASSTGQGARDTQYF.

V gene TRBV18 combines with J gene TRBJ1-1, with D tentatively TRBD1 (5 bases). CDR3 size: 15 residues. V lost 2 bases, J lost 2 bases, and 12 bases lay in between. The germline CDR1 and CDR2 sequences are KGHSH and LQKENI. The CDR3 nucleotides are TGTGCCAGCTCACCAGGAAGGGGCCCCAACACTGAAGCTTTCTTT. Amino acid sequence: CASSPGRGPNTEAFF.

The chain recombines TRBV7-8 with TRBJ2-2, with D perhaps matching TRBD1 or TRBD2 (5 bases each). Trimming removed 5 bases from V and 0 bases from J, with 16 bases in between. The CDR3 spans 17 residues. Germline values: CDR1 SGHVS, CDR2 FQNEAQ. CDR3 residues: CASSPGTPWTNTGELFF. In nucleotides, the CDR3 is TGTGCCAGCAGCCCCGGGACGCCTTGGACGAACACCGGGGAGCTGTTTTTT.

The chain joins TRBV6-5 to TRBJ1-1; D is unclear. CDR1 MNHEY and CDR2 SVGAGI come from the germline V gene. The V end was cut by 5 bases, the J end by 3 bases, with 10 bases between. This CDR3 has 13 residues. The CDR3 spells CASSPELDTEAFF. Written as DNA, the CDR3 is TGTGCCAGCAGTCCCGAGTTGGACACTGAAGCTTTCTTT.